These 8 T cell receptor beta chains were all obtained from the same sample, sequenced in a study of blood T cell repertoires in COVID-19. Method: immunoSEQ multiplex PCR; TCRdb's copy keeps in-frame clones and lacks some. Of 250,000 to 300,000 clones detected, about nine tenths appear once; the ten largest clones hold 0.85% to 1%. Source material: peripheral blood. The receptors derive from a woman aged 40 to 50 who had recovered from COVID-19.

In this sample, this clone turned up once. The chain couples TRBV19 to TRBJ2-2; no definite D call. The length of the CDR3 is 14 residues. Trimming took off 3 bases at V and 3 bases at J, with 8 bases between the two ends. Germline V CDR1 and CDR2: LNHDA, SQIVND (reference sequence). CDR3 protein: CASSIYRDTGELFF. CDR3 nucleotides: TGTGCCAGTAGTATCTACAGAGACACCGGGGAGCTGTTTTTT.

This sequence joins TRBV5-1 and TRBJ1-4; D is perhaps TRBD1 (6 bases). The CDR3 length is 15 residues. The V and J ends lost 5 bases and 8 bases respectively, with 19 bases between them. CDR1 is SGHRS and CDR2 is YFSETQ in the germline V gene. This CDR3 is CASSSEQGSEEKLFF. The CDR3 nucleotides are TGCGCCAGCAGTTCCGAACAGGGATCAGAAGAAAAACTGTTTTTT. The full variable domain, rest sourced from reference TRBV5-1 and TRBJ1-4, is KAGVTQTPRYLIKTRGQQVTLSCSPISGHRSVSWYQQTPGQGLQFLFEYFSETQRNKGNFPGRFSGRQFSNSRSEMNVSTLELGDSALYLCASSSEQGSEEKLFFGSGTQLSVL.

The rearrangement uses TRBV7-9 and TRBJ1-2; D might be TRBD1 (5 bases). This CDR3 spans 16 amino acids. V shed 1 base and J shed 5 bases, with 17 bases lying between them. CDR1 is SEHNR and CDR2 is FQNEAQ in the germline V gene (reference sequence). This chain's CDR3 is CASSLDSEGTGYGYTF. The CDR3 nucleotides read TGTGCCAGCAGCTTAGACTCCGAGGGGACTGGGTATGGCTACACCTTC.

The genes are TRBV4-1 and TRBJ1-2; 7 nucleotides align to TRBD1. The CDR3 consists of 13 residues. With 0 bases clipped from V and 10 bases from J, the junction kept 5 bases outside the gene matches. CDR1 is MGHRA and CDR2 is YSYEKL in the germline V gene. The CDR3 DNA follows: TGCGCCAGCAGCCAAGAGCGGGACAGCTCCTACACCTTC. Translating gives CASSQERDSSYTF.

The chain joins TRBV2 to TRBJ1-2; 9 bases agree with TRBD1. V lost 9 bases, J lost 7 bases, and 9 bases stayed unmatched. CDR1 is SNHLY and CDR2 is FYNNEI in the germline V gene. The CDR3 is 13 residues long. The CDR3 is CARGGQGETGYTF. Here the CDR3 DNA reads TGTGCCAGGGGGGGACAGGGCGAGACTGGCTACACCTTC.

The chain links TRBV7-2 to TRBJ1-2; tentative D call: TRBD1 (6 bases). CDR1 and CDR2 from the germline V gene are SGHTA and FQGNSA. Trimming removed 5 bases from V and 7 bases from J, with 17 bases in between. This CDR3 is built from 14 residues. The CDR3 here is CASSPFPGTSGYTF. In nucleotides, the CDR3 is TGTGCCAGCAGCCCCTTCCCAGGGACAAGTGGCTACACCTTC.

This CDR3 reads CASSIVAGYYNEQFF. Written as DNA, the CDR3 is TGTGCCAGTAGTATTGTGGCGGGGTACTACAATGAGCAGTTCTTC. This rearrangement joins TRBV19 to TRBJ2-1, with a weak D call TRBD2 (6 bases). V gave up 3 bases and J gave up 3 bases, with 12 bases separating them. There are 15 residues in the CDR3. Per the germline V gene, CDR1 is LNHDA and CDR2 is SQIVND (reference sequence).

J is TRBJ2-2 and V is TRBV30; TRBD2 agrees at 8 bases. CDR3 length equals 17 residues. Trimming cost V 7 bases and J 5 bases; bases outside gene matches: 18. Germline assignment: CDR1 GTSNPN and CDR2 SVGIG (reference sequence). CDR3 sequence: CAFTLVPSGWATGELFF. CDR3 nucleotides: TGTGCCTTCACCCTGGTCCCTAGCGGGTGGGCAACCGGGGAGCTGTTTTTT. Together with reference TRBV30 and TRBJ2-2, the CDR3 gives the full variable domain: SQTIHQWPATLVQPVGSPLSLECTVEGTSNPNLYWYRQAAGRGLQLLFYSVGIGQISSEVPQNLSASRPQDRQFILSSKKLLLSDSGFYLCAFTLVPSGWATGELFFGEGSRLTVL.